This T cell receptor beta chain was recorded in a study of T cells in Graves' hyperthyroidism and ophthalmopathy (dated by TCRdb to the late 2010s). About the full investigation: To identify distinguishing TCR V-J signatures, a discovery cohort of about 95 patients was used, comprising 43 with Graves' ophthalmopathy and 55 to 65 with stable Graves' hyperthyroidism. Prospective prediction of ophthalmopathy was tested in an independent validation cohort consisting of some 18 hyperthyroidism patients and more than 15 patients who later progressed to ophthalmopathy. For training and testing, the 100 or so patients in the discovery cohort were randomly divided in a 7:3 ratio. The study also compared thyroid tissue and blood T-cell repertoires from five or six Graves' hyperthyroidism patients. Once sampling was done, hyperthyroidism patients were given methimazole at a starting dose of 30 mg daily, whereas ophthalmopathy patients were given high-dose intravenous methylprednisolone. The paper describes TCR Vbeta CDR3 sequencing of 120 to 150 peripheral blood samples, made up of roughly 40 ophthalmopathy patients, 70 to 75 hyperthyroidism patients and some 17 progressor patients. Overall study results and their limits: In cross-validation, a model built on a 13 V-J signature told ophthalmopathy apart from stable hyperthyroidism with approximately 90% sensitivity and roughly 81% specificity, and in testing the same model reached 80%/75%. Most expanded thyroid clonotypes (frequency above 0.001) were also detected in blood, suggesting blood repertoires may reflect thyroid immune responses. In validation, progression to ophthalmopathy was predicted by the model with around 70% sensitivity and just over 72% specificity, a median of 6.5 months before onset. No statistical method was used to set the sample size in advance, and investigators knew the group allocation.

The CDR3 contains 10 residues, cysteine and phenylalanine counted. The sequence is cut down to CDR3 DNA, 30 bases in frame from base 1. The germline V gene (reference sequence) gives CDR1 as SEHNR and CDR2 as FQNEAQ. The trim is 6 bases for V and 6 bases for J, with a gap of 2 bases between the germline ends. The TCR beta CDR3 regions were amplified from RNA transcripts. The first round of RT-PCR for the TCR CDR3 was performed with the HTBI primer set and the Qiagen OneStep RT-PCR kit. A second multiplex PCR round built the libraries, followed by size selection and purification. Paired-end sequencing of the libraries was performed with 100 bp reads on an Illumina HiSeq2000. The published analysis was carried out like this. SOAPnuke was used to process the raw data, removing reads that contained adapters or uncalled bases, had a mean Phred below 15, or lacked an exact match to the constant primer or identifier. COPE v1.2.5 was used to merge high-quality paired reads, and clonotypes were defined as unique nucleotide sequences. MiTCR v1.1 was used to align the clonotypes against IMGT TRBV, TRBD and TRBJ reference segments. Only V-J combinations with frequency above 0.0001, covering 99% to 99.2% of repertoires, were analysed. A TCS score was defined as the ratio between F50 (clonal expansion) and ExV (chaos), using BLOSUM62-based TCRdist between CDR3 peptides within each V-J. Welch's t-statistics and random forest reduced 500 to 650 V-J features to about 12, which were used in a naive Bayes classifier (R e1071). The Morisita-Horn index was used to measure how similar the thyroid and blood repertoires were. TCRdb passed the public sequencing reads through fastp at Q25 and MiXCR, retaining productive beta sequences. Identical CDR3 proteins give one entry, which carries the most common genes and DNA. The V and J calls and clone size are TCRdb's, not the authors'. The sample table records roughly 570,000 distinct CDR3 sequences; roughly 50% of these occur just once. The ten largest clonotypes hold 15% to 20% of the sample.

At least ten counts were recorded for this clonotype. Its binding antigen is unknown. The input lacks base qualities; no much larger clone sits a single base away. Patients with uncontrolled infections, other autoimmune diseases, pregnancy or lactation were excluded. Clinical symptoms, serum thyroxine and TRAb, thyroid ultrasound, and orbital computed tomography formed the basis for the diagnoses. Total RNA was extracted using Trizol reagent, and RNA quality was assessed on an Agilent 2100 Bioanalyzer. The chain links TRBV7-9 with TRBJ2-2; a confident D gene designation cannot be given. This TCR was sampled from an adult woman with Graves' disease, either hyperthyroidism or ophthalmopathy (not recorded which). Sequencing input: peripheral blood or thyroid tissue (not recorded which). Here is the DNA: TGTGCCAGCAGGGCCGGGGAGCTGTTTTTT. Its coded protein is CASRAGELFF.